This T cell receptor beta chain originates from a study of CD8+ T cells in alopecia areata listed by TCRdb under 2018. Describing the broader study: Treated patients were enrolled in an open-label pilot trial of oral tofacitinib, 5 to 10 mg twice daily, for moderate-to-severe alopecia areata. Tofacitinib was given for 6 to 18 months, followed by 6 months of follow-up off drug to assess delayed response and recurrence. Disease severity in treated patients was measured with the SALT score, which quantifies the percentage of affected scalp surface area. High-throughput TCRbeta sequencing was used to examine T cell clonal expansion in alopecia areata in both the C3H/HeJ mouse model and human patients. Human TCRbeta sequencing covered scalp tissue and sorted CD4+ and CD8+ peripheral blood T cells from patchy and totalis/universalis alopecia areata patients and healthy controls. Tofacitinib-treated patients had biopsies at baseline and at 4 and 24 weeks of treatment, with a later scalp biopsy in several patients. Scalp clonality was compared among normal scalp (n=4), patchy alopecia areata scalp (n=8), and alopecia totalis/universalis scalp (n=8). The RNA source kit depended on sample type: the PAXgene miRNA kit for fixed scalp, the miRNeasy kit for PBMCs, and the RNeasy kit for mouse skin. Amplification of TCRbeta CDR3 regions was done by immunoSEQ multiplex PCR using 35 Vbeta forward primers and 13 Jbeta reverse primers. What the authors observed across the whole study: Tofacitinib significantly decreased scalp clonality and the number of expanded CD8+ clones among the top 100 scalp clones. Unlike mouse skin, where gammadelta T cells dominate, normal human skin contains resident alphabeta T cells that get sequenced too, which complicates analysis of the scalp TCR repertoire. During tofacitinib treatment, many expanded lesional clones stuck around in both scalp and blood, and this persistence may partly explain why relapse happens after treatment is stopped. Because the treated cohort was small and included a single nonresponder, larger studies are needed to assess links between baseline CD8+ expansion and response. Compared with normal scalp, lesional scalp, particularly in alopecia totalis/universalis, had higher clonality and more expanded CD8+ clones, which suggests antigenic drive. Compared with mice, TCR sequences shared between patients were less clear, possibly partly because of HLA diversity across the patient population.

A remark on this clone: The antigen this receptor binds is unknown. No much larger clone is present one base from it, and per-base qualities are unavailable.

The CDR3 spans 14 residues, from the cysteine through the phenylalanine. Only the CDR3 DNA stays, 42 bases, in frame from base 1. From a lookup of the germline V gene, CDR1 and CDR2 are LGHNA and YSLEER. V and J lose 2 bases and 4 bases, and a span of 11 bases separates them. The meaning of the sample's time point label: about 4 weeks on oral tofacitinib. The sample's treatment or condition label is to be understood as: oral pan-JAK inhibitor, 5-10 mg twice daily. Lesional scalp punch biopsies and peripheral blood were obtained from alopecia areata patients. PBMCs were isolated by density centrifugation and stained for CD3, CD4 and CD8, and CD4+ and CD8+ T cells were sorted on a FACSAria. Library creation used the immunoSEQ multiplex PCR assay. For TCR sequencing, RNA was extracted from every sample and reverse transcribed into cDNA to serve as template. First-strand cDNA was synthesized using SuperScript III with a 2:1 mix of oligo-dT and random hexamers. A synthetic immune receptor repertoire was used to measure amplification bias, and any remaining bias was corrected computationally. Processing in the source paper ran as follows. Raw reads were preprocessed for error removal, and CDR3 was defined according to IMGT conventions as running from the conserved cysteine to phenylalanine. Clonality was computed by normalizing Shannon entropy by log2 of the number of productive unique TCRs and subtracting the result from 1. Whether each scalp clone was CD4 or CD8 was inferred by checking scalp TCRbeta sequences against the CD4 and CD8 repertoires from sorted blood. The table comes from immuneACCESS by way of TCRdb, which keeps in-frame sequences with V and J called. Part of the clones is missing from these tables; in studies checked, under half for an unresolved V gene and the rest for unknown reasons. The V and J calls and the clone size are those of that table, but D and trimming were determined from the DNA. Recorded for this sample are about 190,000 clones; around 56% of them occurred a single time. Around 0.7% of the sample is taken by the ten largest.

This sample comprised CD4+ T cells sorted from blood, obtained at week 4, from a patient treated with tofacitinib. This clonotype was obtained from a human donor with alopecia areata. The sequence is built from TRBV4-3 and TRBJ1-2, with TRBD1 perhaps the D gene, on 6 matching bases. In nucleotides, the sequence is TGCGCCAGCAGCCAATCGGACAGCGCCTATGGCTACACCTTC. This is translated as CASSQSDSAYGYTF.